This T cell receptor (beta chain) was recovered during a study of shared clonotypes between healthy human individuals. At the level of the study: There were three CD4 naive, three CD4 memory, two CD8 naive and one CD8 memory plates per donor. Notes on the study in general: Owing to a small donor count, the genetic and exposure-history diversity represented was limited.

The ends lost 6 bases at V and 8 bases at J; junction bases unmatched: 9. The CDR3 is 15 amino acids. Germline CDR1 reads SEHNR; CDR2 reads FQNEAQ (reference sequence). Sequencing was at deep level. Sequencing used immunoSEQ multiplex PCR; TCRdb keeps in-frame clones, though not all of them. Among approximately 1.5 million clones listed, 98% were seen once. Regarding this clone: Its matching antigen is unknown.

The receptor's source is a man aged 25 to 45 in good health. Sequenced: naive CD4+ T cells sorted from blood. Subset meaning: CD45RA+ positively selected. This chain links TRBV7-9 with TRBJ1-4; 10 bases match TRBD1. CDR3 coding DNA: TGTGCCAGCAGGTTAATGGGGACAGGGGAGGAAAAACTGTTTTTT. It translates to CASRLMGTGEEKLFF.